This T cell receptor beta chain appears in the sequencing data of a study of CD8+ T cells in alopecia areata. Across the study: Among treated patients, oral tofacitinib was administered at 5 to 10 mg twice daily.

Isolation of CD4+ and CD8+ T cells from PBMCs was achieved by sorting. Extracted from the samples, RNA was reverse transcribed into cDNA to serve as the sequencing template. Only in-frame clones appear in the TCRdb table, and some are missing; sequencing was by immunoSEQ multiplex PCR. This table has 220,000 or so clones, 50% to 60% appearing once. This clone appeared once. V was trimmed by 7 bases and J by 5 bases, leaving 13 bases between them. CDR3 length equals 13 residues. Looked up from germline, CDR1 is SGDLS and CDR2 is YYNGEE. This specimen consisted of CD4+ T cells sorted from blood, obtained at week 0. This TCR derives from a human donor with alopecia areata. V and J are TRBV9 and TRBJ1-5, with D unresolved. Here the CDR3 DNA reads TGTGCCAGCTCTCCTGTGCCCGATCAGCCCCAGCATTTT. Translating it yields CASSPVPDQPQHF.